The 18 T cell receptor beta chains presented below share a single source sample, sequenced in a study of shared T cell receptors in the human thymus. Only in-frame clones appear in the TCRdb table, and some are missing; sequencing was by immunoSEQ multiplex PCR. The data contain about 540,000 clones, more than 75% of them singletons. The data were also submitted as part of a second study, on human thymus T cells.

Input material: thymocytes. These TCRs come from a boy under three years old with a congenital heart defect.

This chain connects TRBV5-1 to TRBJ2-1, with TRBD2 matching 9 bases. Germline V gene sequence: CDR1 SGHRS, CDR2 YFSETQ. The V and J ends lost 4 bases and 6 bases, in that order; junction bases with no gene match: 23. This CDR3 spans 20 amino acids. CDR3 nucleotides: TGCGCCAGCAGCGAGGGGCCCACTCCAGCGGGAGGATCGGCCCGCAATGAGCAGTTCTTC. This translates into CASSEGPTPAGGSARNEQFF.

This clone was seen only a few times. The chain joins TRBV2 to TRBJ2-2; 7 bases align to TRBD2. V was pared by 4 bases and J by 2 bases, with 13 bases of the junction left unmatched. Germline CDR1 reads SNHLY; CDR2 reads FYNNEI. This CDR3 region has 18 residues. CDR3 DNA sequence: TGTGCCAGCAGTGCCTCGGGGGGTGGCGGGGAAAACACCGGGGAGCTGTTTTTT. Its translation: CASSASGGGGENTGELFF.

This clone was seen a few times. The chain uses TRBV11-2 and TRBJ1-1, with TRBD1 matching 9 bases. The CDR3 runs to 16 residues. Trimming took 5 bases from V and 1 from J; bases not matched to a gene: 8. Germline loops: CDR1 SGHAT, CDR2 FQNNGV. CDR3 loop: CASSRNRGRGNTEAFF. In nucleotides, the CDR3 is TGTGCCAGCAGCCGCAACAGGGGGCGGGGGAACACTGAAGCTTTCTTT.

The chain couples TRBV30 to TRBJ1-4; D is unclear. The CDR3 covers 11 residues. Germline V CDR1 and CDR2: GTSNPN, SVGIG (reference sequence). V lost 7 bases to trimming and J lost 8 bases, with 11 bases between them. CDR3 region: CAFGPGEKLFF. CDR3 coding DNA: TGTGCCTTCGGCCCGGGGGAAAAACTGTTTTTT.

The V and J genes are TRBV29-1 and TRBJ1-1; TRBD1 matches at 12 bases. CDR1 and CDR2 from the germline V gene are SQVTM and ANQGSEA. V was clipped by 7 bases and J by 4 bases; unmatched bases: 16. This CDR3 comprises 17 residues. The CDR3 sequence: CSARDRGRPLWVTEAFF. In DNA, the CDR3 is TGCAGCGCCCGGGACAGGGGGCGTCCGCTGTGGGTCACTGAAGCTTTCTTT. Combining the CDR3 with reference TRBV29-1 and TRBJ1-1 gives the whole variable domain SAVISQKPSRDICQRGTSLTIQCQVDSQVTMMFWYRQQPGQSLTLIATANQGSEATYESGFVIDKFPISRPNLTFSTLTVSNMSPEDSSIYLCSARDRGRPLWVTEAFFGQGTRLTVV.

The rearrangement links TRBV5-1 to TRBJ1-3; 8 bases line up with TRBD1. Germline V gives CDR1 SGHRS, CDR2 YFSETQ. The CDR3 loop spans 20 amino acids. Unmatched junction bases numbered 17, after V lost 3 bases and J lost 0 bases. CDR3 residues: CASSCGTGGPANSSGNTIYF. The CDR3 DNA reads TGCGCCAGCAGCTGCGGAACAGGGGGGCCAGCGAATAGCTCTGGAAACACCATATATTTT. Complete variable domain (other parts from reference TRBV5-1 and TRBJ1-3): KAGVTQTPRYLIKTRGQQVTLSCSPISGHRSVSWYQQTPGQGLQFLFEYFSETQRNKGNFPGRFSGRQFSNSRSEMNVSTLELGDSALYLCASSCGTGGPANSSGNTIYFGEGSWLTVV.

The CDR3, as DNA: TGTGCCAGCAGCCCTGATCTGCAGATTAACTATGGCTACACCTTC. Translation: CASSPDLQINYGYTF. The V call is TRBV7-9, the J call TRBJ1-2; D is uncertain. CDR3 length equals 15 residues. Germline V gene lookup returns CDR1 SEHNR and CDR2 FQNEAQ (reference sequence). V was shortened by 5 bases and J by 1 base, with 14 bases between the two germline ends.

The J gene is TRBJ1-2, the V gene TRBV12-2; the table's D call of TRBD1 was not tested on the DNA. TRBV12-2 is flagged as a pseudogene. The CDR3 is made up of 16 amino acids. CDR3 DNA sequence: TGTGCAAGTCGCTTGCGGCCGGGACAGGGGGCAGGAGGCTACACCTTC. This sequence encodes CASRLRPGQGAGGYTF.

The rearrangement links TRBV30 to TRBJ2-7; D unclear. V lost 0 bases and J 0 bases, leaving 12 bases between the germline ends. Germline V gives CDR1 GTSNPN, CDR2 SVGIG (reference sequence). The CDR3 is made up of 15 amino acids. The CDR3 DNA reads as TGTGCCTGGAGTGTTACTAACTCCAGCTCCTACGAGCAGTACTTC. This codes for CAWSVTNSSSYEQYF. The full variable domain, with the rest looked up from reference TRBV30 and TRBJ2-7, is SQTIHQWPATLVQPVGSPLSLECTVEGTSNPNLYWYRQAAGRGLQLLFYSVGIGQISSEVPQNLSASRPQDRQFILSSKKLLLSDSGFYLCAWSVTNSSSYEQYFGPGTRLTVT.

The V and J genes are TRBV15 and TRBJ1-2; 7 bases line up with TRBD1. CDR3 length: 19 residues. V lost 4 bases, J lost 8 bases, and 25 bases stayed unmatched. The germline CDR1 and CDR2 sequences are LNHNV and YYDKDF (reference sequence). The CDR3 region is CATSTYRGPTPVGVQGYTF. The DNA of the CDR3 is TGTGCCACCAGCACCTACAGGGGTCCCACCCCTGTGGGGGTCCAGGGCTACACCTTC.

This chain joins TRBV2 and TRBJ2-1; TRBD2 aligns across 10 bases. The CDR3 sequence is 16 residues long. Germline CDR1 reads SNHLY; CDR2 reads FYNNEI. With 7 bases clipped from V and 4 bases from J, the junction kept 10 bases outside the gene matches. This CDR3 is CASKAPPSGRYNEQFF. CDR3 in DNA: TGTGCCAGCAAGGCCCCCCCTAGCGGGAGATACAATGAGCAGTTCTTC.

This clone was counted only a few times. The chain joins TRBV7-9 to TRBJ2-1, with 7 bases identical to TRBD2. Germline CDR1 is SEHNR and CDR2 is FQNEAQ (reference sequence). The CDR3 has 15 residues. V trimming: 5 bases; J trimming: 3 bases; junction bases outside the gene matches: 7. Written as DNA, the CDR3 is TGTGCCAGCAGCCAAAGGTCTAGCGGCTACAATGAGCAGTTCTTC. Amino acids: CASSQRSSGYNEQFF.

The chain employs TRBV28 and TRBJ2-1; D possibly corresponds to TRBD2 (6 bases). Trimming took off 8 bases at V and 9 bases at J, with 17 bases between the two ends. There are 13 residues in the CDR3. CDR1 and CDR2 from the germline V gene are MDHEN and SYDVKM. Here the CDR3 reads CASRLTSRSEQFF. The CDR3 DNA is TGTGCCAGCCGACTTACTAGCAGGAGTGAGCAGTTCTTC.

J is TRBJ1-2 and V is TRBV27; 7 bases are shared with TRBD1. V lost 4 bases and J lost 5; bases outside the gene matches: 4. The CDR3 contains 13 residues. Germline V gene sequence: CDR1 MNHEY, CDR2 SMNVEV (reference sequence). The chain's CDR3 is CASSYTGVYGYTF. CDR3 nucleotides: TGTGCCAGCAGTTATACAGGGGTGTATGGCTACACCTTC.

V usage is TRBV25-1 and J usage is TRBJ2-7; 7 nucleotides line up with TRBD2. Germline V lookup: CDR1 MGHDK, CDR2 SYGVNS. Unmatched junction bases numbered 24, after V lost 8 bases and J lost 5 bases. The CDR3 spans 18 residues. This CDR3 reads CASPEGLGREPPRNEQYF. DNA of the CDR3: TGTGCCAGCCCCGAGGGGCTGGGGCGGGAGCCCCCCCGGAACGAGCAGTACTTC.

The J gene is TRBJ2-6, the V gene TRBV27; D possibly corresponds to TRBD1 (5 bases). V lost 7 bases to trimming and J lost 2 bases, with 18 bases between them. The CDR3 consists of 17 residues. Germline CDR1 and CDR2: MNHEY and SMNVEV (reference sequence). CDR3 sequence reads: CASTGWGYRAGANVLTF. In DNA, the CDR3 is TGTGCCAGCACCGGATGGGGCTACCGGGCTGGGGCCAACGTCCTGACTTTC.

The chain couples TRBV4-1 to TRBJ2-1, with a possible D match to TRBD2 (6 bases). V dropped 3 bases and J dropped 0 bases, with 12 bases sitting between them. Germline CDR1 reads MGHRA; CDR2 reads YSYEKL. This CDR3 has 16 residues. CDR3: CASSQTRRASYNEQFF. Written as DNA, the CDR3 is TGCGCCAGCAGCCAGACGAGGAGGGCCTCCTACAATGAGCAGTTCTTC.

This clone is a singleton in its sample. Other DNA variants within this sample encode the same CDR3. The V gene is TRBV29-1, the J gene TRBJ2-7; D possibly corresponds to TRBD2 (6 bases). CDR1 and CDR2 (germline): SQVTM, ANQGSEA. This CDR3 region has 12 residues. The V end was cut by 4 bases, the J end by 0 bases, with 7 bases between. CDR3 region: CSVGSGSYEQYF. In DNA form, the CDR3 reads TGCAGCGTTGGTAGCGGCTCCTACGAGCAGTACTTC.